This record looks at one T cell receptor beta chain sequence and its context. Its antigen is not yet known. Qualities for individual bases were not recorded, and no much larger clone is one base off. The library was generated by 5' RACE. The reads were generated on an Illumina HiSeq 2500. A second roughly 7 to 12 cycle PCR used a sample-barcoded 5' primer and a J-beta primer mix. A template-switch 5' adaptor carrying 12 random nucleotides introduced a unique molecular identifier onto each TCR beta cDNA molecule. Each sample yielded at least 2.5 million CDR3-containing paired-end reads. First-strand cDNA was synthesized from all RNA with the Mint cDNA synthesis kit, primed by a TRBC-specific oligonucleotide. Following uracil-DNA glycosylase treatment, all cDNA underwent a first 18-cycle PCR with the universal primers M1SS and BC2_uni_R. The study's own analysis went as follows. Normalization of each sample was performed by random selection of 1 million high-quality reads, each carrying a distinct molecular identifier. Reads with shared molecular identifiers were discarded instead of being binned into consensus sequences. MiTCR, with a Q25 quality threshold and the strictest error-elimination algorithm, was used for CDR3 identification, clonotype clustering and error correction. A nonparametric unseen species model using Euler transformation provided a lower-bound estimate of total TCR beta diversity. TCRdb redid the processing of the public reads, applying fastp at Q25 and MiXCR, and retained in-frame beta chains. Entries that share a CDR3 protein sequence are merged under the most common genes and DNA. The V and J calls here are based on TCRdb, not the publication. For this sample the table gives some 750,000 distinct CDR3 sequences, of which 20% to 25% were detected only once. The leading ten clones occupy around 22% of the sample.

This record belongs to a study of blood T cells in healthy people across ages (dated by TCRdb to between 2014 and 2017). Turning to the overall study: In model experiments, roughly one uniquely barcoded TCR beta cDNA molecule per two T cells was captured by template switching. To track age-related changes in TCR beta repertoire diversity, the study relied on deep sequencing normalized with unique cDNA molecular identifiers. The donors were split into four age groups: young (average 16 years), middle-aged (about 40), aged (62) and long-lived (about 82). Donors of different ages were randomly distributed across sequencing lanes to avoid experimental bias. Two additional independent replicas of 1 million unique cDNA reads from the same blood draw were analyzed for two donors (one aged 18 to 29 and one aged 80 or older). Overall study outcomes, separate from this receptor: Because donor CMV infection status was unknown, age-related changes in expanded clonotypes were potentially confounded. As age increased, observed TCR beta diversity per million T cells dropped in a roughly linear way, and a significant reduction was already evident by age around 41. Estimates of total diversity based on one million sequenced T cells were regarded as lower bounds and as underestimates. Conclusive comparison of naive and antigen-experienced compartments was prevented by the profiling of bulk unsorted PBMCs. Observed TCR beta diversity correlated strongly with the percentage of naive T cells measured by flow cytometry. Compared with the aged group, more naive CD4+ T cells, fewer expanded clones and increased TCR diversity were shown by the long-lived group, suggesting age selection.

Donors were about 36 systemically healthy Caucasian individuals from Russia aged 6 to 90 years. About 10 milliliters of peripheral blood were collected from each donor into EDTA-treated Vacutainer tubes. Ficoll-Paque density-gradient centrifugation was used to isolate PBMCs, with at least 7 million per sample. Total RNA, at least 6 micrograms per sample, was extracted from PBMCs with Trizol reagent. For every donor, an aliquot of PBMCs went through flow cytometry to measure the percentages of naive CD45RAhigh/CD27high T cells. This receptor was identified in a man between 65 and 85 years old in good health. Sequenced material: blood.

The sequenced DNA is TGTGCCAGCAGTGAAGAGCGGGGTGGTCTCAATGAGCAGTTCTTC. This yields the protein CASSEERGGLNEQFF. The receptor chain draws on TRBV6-4 and TRBJ2-1; 7 central bases correspond to TRBD2. CDR1 MRHNA and CDR2 SNTAGT are derived from the germline V gene. The cysteine opens and the phenylalanine closes a CDR3 of 15 amino acids. Only the CDR3 region is kept as DNA, spanning 45 bases read in frame from base 1. V is pruned by 3 bases and J by 6 bases, leaving 8 bases of the junction without a gene match.